Given below is one T cell receptor (beta chain) in context. Its antigen is not known. The repertoire was sequenced with immunoSEQ multiplex PCR; TCRdb's copy has only in-frame clones and lacks some. The sample lists roughly 350,000 clones, approximately 90% occurring once. This entry is derived from a study of cytomegalovirus exposure and HLA in healthy donors. Study-level background: It was reported in a later analysis that the approximately 120 validation repertoires used the same platform as the approximately 670 first-cohort repertoires.

General observations from the study: The tendency of first-cohort TCR clusters to co-occur in the 100 to 150 validation repertoires emerged from a later analysis. In vitro testing confirmed a few CMV-associated chains as specific for CMV antigens. The classifier, whose performance was assessed in both the original and validation cohorts, reportedly diagnosed cytomegalovirus status with high specificity and sensitivity.

From germline, CDR1 is DFQATT and CDR2 SNEGSKA (reference sequence). The V gene lost 5 bases and the J gene lost 7 bases, with 9 bases spanning the gap. This CDR3 spans 11 amino acids. The sequencing input was PBMCs. This rearrangement joins TRBV20-1 to TRBJ2-1; tentatively, D is TRBD2 (6 bases). The sequence was obtained from a woman younger than 35 in good health and CMV-seronegative. This CDR3 reads CSAVLANEQFF. The CDR3 DNA is TGCAGTGCTGTCCTAGCGAATGAGCAGTTCTTC.